One T cell receptor beta chain is described in this entry. In this sample, this clonotype turned up a few times. Its antigen target is currently unknown. The input lacks base qualities; no much larger clone sits a single base away. These data are taken from a study of T-cell reconstitution after alpha-beta-depleted transplantation in children (dated by TCRdb to 2016 to 2018). Some background on the complete study: Using TCR repertoire profiling, the study quantitatively followed how T-cell immune reconstitution unfolded in children after TCRalphabeta/CD19-depleted allogeneic hematopoietic cell transplantation. Study-wide conclusions, independent of this receptor: In some patients, the high TCRbeta diversity seen at day 60 was put down to recipient T cells and intrathymic progenitors that had survived conditioning. Over subsequent months, a decline in hyperexpanded clone frequencies was noted, and after one year, T-cell counts and TCRbeta diversity were mostly ascribed to newly produced T cells. The apparently early alphabetaT-cell count recovery about two months after transplant was reportedly dependent on only several hundred rapidly expanded clones derived from non-depleted graft cells.

Library creation used PCR. The reads were generated on an Illumina HiSeq 2500. Molecular barcoding was employed in the preparation of TCR libraries, with unique molecular identifiers being used to normalize TCRbeta repertoire quantification. The raw public data were reprocessed by TCRdb itself: fastp quality trimming at Q25, MiXCR clonotype calling, in-frame beta chains only. Identical CDR3 protein sequences are pooled into one entry, listed with their most common genes and DNA. Here the sample has over 200,000 distinct CDR3 sequences; 11% occur a single time. Over 25% of the sample goes to the ten largest clones. As encoded in the germline V gene, CDR1 is MGHRA while CDR2 is YSYEKL. CDR3 length: 15 amino acids, cysteine to phenylalanine. Only the CDR3 DNA is retained, 45 bases long and in frame from the first base. The junction shows trimming of 4 bases on V and 1 base on J, plus 11 bases between the germline ends.

The sample's treatment or condition label, in plain terms: allogeneic hematopoietic cell transplantation with graft depleted of TCRalphabeta T cells and CD19 B cells. TCRalphabeta/CD19-depleted allogeneic hematopoietic cell grafts were given to the transplant recipients, all of whom were children. This chain joins TRBV4-1 to TRBJ1-5, with the D gene uncertain. Sequences were derived from PBMCs, sampled before TCRalphabeta/CD19-depleted stem cell transplant. This TCR came from a child in the first two years of life with acute myeloid leukemia, due to receive a stem cell transplant. The sequenced DNA is TGCGCCAGCAGCCCCCAGGATATGAGCAATCAGCCCCAGCATTTT. Its protein product is CASSPQDMSNQPQHF.